This TCR beta chain appears in the sequencing data of a study of T-cell memory formation after mild COVID-19 (dated by TCRdb to about 2021). A note on the overall study: TCR sequence clusters from the two donors were found to be largely donor specific. In two donors, T-cell clones that expanded and contracted after mild COVID-19 were tracked by sequencing TCRalpha and TCRbeta repertoires over time. Two young, previously healthy adult volunteers, one female and one male, were included in the cohort.

V lost 2 bases and J lost 0 bases; the stretch between them is 7 bases long. There are 14 amino acids in the CDR3, from cysteine to phenylalanine inclusive. Just the 42-base CDR3 DNA is kept, in frame starting at base 1. CDR1 is given as MGHRA and CDR2 as YSYEKL, both from the germline V gene. Ficoll-Paque density gradient centrifugation was used to isolate PBMCs. The sequencer was an Illumina NovaSeq 6000. Using 5'RACE with constant-segment primers, TCRalpha and TCRbeta cDNA libraries were constructed, with sample barcodes and unique molecular identifiers added in the process. Trizol reagent was used to extract RNA from every sample. Libraries were amplified in two PCR steps, with a second sample barcode and Illumina TruSeq adapters added in the second step. Sequencing of the libraries was done on an Illumina NovaSeq, producing 2 x 150 bp paired-end reads. For the original study's pipeline: Demultiplexing of reads and collapsing into UMI-guided consensus sequences were performed with migec v1.2.7. Using mixcr v2.1.11, UMI consensuses were aligned to TRA and TRB V and J templates and then assembled into clonotypes. A clonotype was counted as expanded or contracted only when both edgeR and NoisET called the clonotype significant, with the noise models trained on biological replicates. For edgeR calls, a false discovery rate-adjusted p below 0.01 and a log2 fold-change threshold of 1 were applied. As an exploratory analysis of dynamics, PCA with hierarchical clustering was applied to max-normalized trajectories of the 1000 most abundant clonotypes. Separately sequenced CD4+ and CD8+ repertoires were used to assign the CD4 or CD8 phenotype of responding clones. In TCRdb, the public reads were trimmed at Q25 with fastp and aligned with MiXCR, with productive beta chains retained. Rows are unified per CDR3 protein, each entry keeping the most common DNA and genes. The V and J calls and clone size come from TCRdb's table, not from the authors' own analysis. For this sample the table gives approximately 50,000 distinct CDR3 sequences, of which 12% were detected only once. Around 24% of the sample is taken by the ten largest.

What the work shows at the level of the full study, not this receptor alone: Clones contracting from day 15 to 85 had balanced CD4/CD8 phenotypes, while a second wave expanding from day 15 to 37 was biased towards CD4+. Only two mild cases were covered by the study, and larger cohorts that include severe cases with pre-infection samples were considered necessary. Some responding clones were detected in pre-infection memory, which suggested that pre-existing cross-reactive memory T cells had joined the SARS-CoV-2 response. Contracting CD4+ clones turned up mainly in the CM and EM memory subsets, whereas EMRA was where CD8+ clones were enriched. SARS-CoV-2 specificity of the second-wave clones peaking on day 37 was not confirmed.

This clonotype was seen repeatedly, ten times or more. Its antigen specificity is not known. It has no much larger one-base neighbor in the sample; base qualities were not kept. This receptor was taken from a man aged 18 to 29 who had mild COVID-19 (a few samples of this study predate the infection). The sample titles of this study are shuffled in the database, so cell type and time point are left out; the donor was told from shared clones. Sequenced: PBMCs or a T cell subset sorted from them (not recorded which). This sequence uses TRBV4-1 and TRBJ1-1; the D gene is unclear. The nucleotide sequence reads TGCGCCAGCAGCCAAAGGGCCCTGAACACTGAAGCTTTCTTT. Its protein is CASSQRALNTEAFF.